Sequencing of this T cell receptor (beta chain) was carried out in a study of memory CD4+ T cells and cytomegalovirus serostatus. The repertoire was sequenced with immunoSEQ multiplex PCR; TCRdb's copy has only in-frame clones and lacks some. The data hold about 59,000 clones, with around 80% observed a single time. The J segment lost 5 bases and the V segment lost 4 bases, leaving 4 bases of the junction unmatched. Germline CDR1 is LNHDA and CDR2 is SQIVND (reference sequence). The CDR3 runs 14 residues. Single viable CD3+CD4+CD8-CD45RO+ cells were sorted as the memory CD4+ T cells. The sequenced material came from memory CD4+ T cells from blood. The receptor was isolated from an adult in good health and CMV-seronegative. This chain uses TRBV19 with TRBJ2-2, with TRBD1 matching 7 bases. The CDR3 bases are TGTGCCAGTAGTAAGGGACAGTTAACCGGGGAGCTGTTTTTT. Translated, it gives CASSKGQLTGELFF.